This T cell receptor beta chain emerged from a study of shared clonotypes between healthy human individuals. Assay used: immunoSEQ multiplex PCR; TCRdb lists only in-frame clones, some missing. Among approximately 2.5 million clones listed, 85% to 95% were seen once. To note about this clone: What it recognizes is unknown.

Germline loops: CDR1 SGHTA, CDR2 FQGNSA. This CDR3 contains 15 residues. The V gene end was trimmed by 5 bases and the J gene end by 5 bases; junction bases not matched to a gene: 8. Whole-study findings and limits: Clonotype sharing among the donors was expected to vary with sequencing depth. Researchers found naive subsets generally carried larger estimated richness than memory subsets. Non-shared clonotypes had lower generation probabilities than those shared by all four donors.

The chain couples TRBV7-2 to TRBJ2-3, with 9 bases matching TRBD2. This receptor was taken from a man younger than 35 in good health. The sequencing sample was made of naive CD4+ T cells sorted from blood. Noted subset: CD45RA+ positively selected. CDR3 nucleotide sequence: TGTGCCAGCAGCATTTGGGGCGGGAGGGTAGATACGCAGTATTTT. Amino acid sequence: CASSIWGGRVDTQYF.